This TCR beta chain emerged from a study of blood T cells in healthy people across ages. The CDR3 covers 14 residues. Germline CDR1 and CDR2: SNHLY and FYNNEI. Trimming cost V 3 bases and J 9 bases, with 15 bases left between them. Using a J-beta primer mix together with a sample-barcoded 5' primer, a second PCR was run for roughly 7 to 11 cycles. TCRdb re-called the 5' RACE reads through MiXCR, storing one row per CDR3 protein. Of hundreds of thousands of distinct CDR3 sequences in the sample, roughly three fifths were seen once. The V and J genes are TRBV2 and TRBJ2-1, with D possibly TRBD2 on 6 matching bases. The clonotype comes from a man aged 40-50 years in good health. The sequenced material came from blood. CDR3 sequence reads: CASSEGRPYGEQFF. The CDR3 DNA reads TGTGCCAGCAGTGAGGGGAGGCCTTATGGTGAGCAGTTCTTC.